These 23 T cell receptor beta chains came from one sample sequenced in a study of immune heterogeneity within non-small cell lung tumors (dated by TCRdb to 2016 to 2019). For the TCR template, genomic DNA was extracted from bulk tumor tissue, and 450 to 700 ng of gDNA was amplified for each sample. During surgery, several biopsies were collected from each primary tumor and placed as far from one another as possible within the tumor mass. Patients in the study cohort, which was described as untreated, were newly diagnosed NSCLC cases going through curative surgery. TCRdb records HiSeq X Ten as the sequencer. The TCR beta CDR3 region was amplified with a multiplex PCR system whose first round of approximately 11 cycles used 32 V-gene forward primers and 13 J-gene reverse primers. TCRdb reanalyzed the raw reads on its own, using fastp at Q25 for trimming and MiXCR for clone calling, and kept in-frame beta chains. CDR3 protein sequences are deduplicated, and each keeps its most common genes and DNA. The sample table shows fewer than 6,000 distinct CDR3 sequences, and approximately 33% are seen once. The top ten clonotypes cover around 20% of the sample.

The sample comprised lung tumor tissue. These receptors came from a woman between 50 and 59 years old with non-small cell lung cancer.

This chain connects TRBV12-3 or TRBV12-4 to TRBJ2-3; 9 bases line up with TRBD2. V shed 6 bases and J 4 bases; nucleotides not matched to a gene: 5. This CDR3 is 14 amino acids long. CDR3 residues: CASSIAGVADTQYF. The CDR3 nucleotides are TGTGCCAGCAGCATAGCGGGAGTAGCAGATACGCAGTATTTT.

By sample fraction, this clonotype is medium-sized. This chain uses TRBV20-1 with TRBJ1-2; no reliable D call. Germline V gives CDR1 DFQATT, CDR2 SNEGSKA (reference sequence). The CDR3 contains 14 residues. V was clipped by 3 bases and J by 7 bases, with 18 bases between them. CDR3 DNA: TGCAGTGCTAGCGATGACACGGCCATGGCTGGCTACACCTTC. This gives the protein CSASDDTAMAGYTF.

CDR3 DNA sequence: TGTGCCAGCAAAATCGGACAGGGGCAGGGAGAGACCCAGTACTTC. This encodes CASKIGQGQGETQYF. V usage is TRBV6-1 and J usage is TRBJ2-5; 9 nucleotides line up with TRBD1. The CDR3 is 15 residues long. Germline assignment: CDR1 MNHNS and CDR2 SASEGT. Unmatched junction bases numbered 10, after V lost 7 bases and J lost 4 bases.

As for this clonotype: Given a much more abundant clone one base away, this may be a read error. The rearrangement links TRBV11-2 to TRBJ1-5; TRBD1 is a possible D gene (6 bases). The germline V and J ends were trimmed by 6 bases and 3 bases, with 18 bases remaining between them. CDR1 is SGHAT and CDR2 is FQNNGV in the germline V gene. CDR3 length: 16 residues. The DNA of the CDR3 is TGTGCCAGCAGGAGGCGAGGGGGGGACAACAATCAGCCCCAGCATTTT. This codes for CASRRRGGDNNQPQHF. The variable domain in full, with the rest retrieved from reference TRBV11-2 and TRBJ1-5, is EAGVAQSPRYKIIEKRQSVAFWCNPISGHATLYWYQQILGQGPKLLIQFQNNGVVDDSQLPKDRFSAERLKGVDSTLKIQPAKLEDSAVYLCASRRRGGDNNQPQHFGDGTRLSIL.

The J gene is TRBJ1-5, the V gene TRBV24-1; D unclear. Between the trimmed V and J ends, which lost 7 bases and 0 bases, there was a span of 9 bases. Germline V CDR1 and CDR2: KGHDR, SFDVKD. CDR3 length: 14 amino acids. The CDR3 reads CATRWRASNQPQHF. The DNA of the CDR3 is TGTGCCACCAGGTGGAGGGCTAGCAATCAGCCCCAGCATTTT.

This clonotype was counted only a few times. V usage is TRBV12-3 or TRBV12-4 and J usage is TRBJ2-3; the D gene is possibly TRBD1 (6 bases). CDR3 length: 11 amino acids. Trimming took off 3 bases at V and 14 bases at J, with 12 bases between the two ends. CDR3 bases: TGTGCCAGCAGTTTGAGGCAGGGGACGTATTTT. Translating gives CASSLRQGTYF.

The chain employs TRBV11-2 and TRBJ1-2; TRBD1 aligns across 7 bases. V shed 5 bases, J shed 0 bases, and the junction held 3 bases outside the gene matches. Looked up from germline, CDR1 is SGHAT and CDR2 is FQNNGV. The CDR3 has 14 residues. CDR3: CASSRGQSNYGYTF. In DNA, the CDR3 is TGTGCCAGCAGCCGGGGACAGTCTAACTATGGCTACACCTTC.

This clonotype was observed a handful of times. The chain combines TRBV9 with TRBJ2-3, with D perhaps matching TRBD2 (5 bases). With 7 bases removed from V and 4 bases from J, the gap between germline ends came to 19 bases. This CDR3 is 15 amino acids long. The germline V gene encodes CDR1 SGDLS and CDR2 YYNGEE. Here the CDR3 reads CASGSDPLPADTQYF. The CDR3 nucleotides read TGTGCCAGCGGGAGCGACCCGCTGCCCGCAGATACGCAGTATTTT.

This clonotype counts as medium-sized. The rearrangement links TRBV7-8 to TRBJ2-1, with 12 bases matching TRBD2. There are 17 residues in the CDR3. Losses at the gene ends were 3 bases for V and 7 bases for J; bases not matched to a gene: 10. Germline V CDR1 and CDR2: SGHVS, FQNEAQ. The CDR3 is CASSFSTPSGRANEQFF. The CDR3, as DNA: TGTGCCAGCAGCTTCTCGACTCCTAGCGGGAGGGCAAATGAGCAGTTCTTC.

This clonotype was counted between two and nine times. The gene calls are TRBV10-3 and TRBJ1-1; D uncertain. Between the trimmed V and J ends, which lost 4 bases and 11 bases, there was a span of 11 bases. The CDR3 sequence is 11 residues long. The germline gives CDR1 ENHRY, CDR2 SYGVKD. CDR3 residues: CAISGAEQAFF. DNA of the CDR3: TGTGCCATCAGTGGGGCTGAGCAGGCTTTCTTT.

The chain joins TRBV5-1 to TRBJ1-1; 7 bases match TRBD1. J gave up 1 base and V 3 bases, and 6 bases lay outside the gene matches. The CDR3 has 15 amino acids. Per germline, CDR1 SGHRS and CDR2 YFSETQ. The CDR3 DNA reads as TGCGCCAGCAGCTGGAACAGGGGCAAGAACACTGAAGCTTTCTTT. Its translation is CASSWNRGKNTEAFF.

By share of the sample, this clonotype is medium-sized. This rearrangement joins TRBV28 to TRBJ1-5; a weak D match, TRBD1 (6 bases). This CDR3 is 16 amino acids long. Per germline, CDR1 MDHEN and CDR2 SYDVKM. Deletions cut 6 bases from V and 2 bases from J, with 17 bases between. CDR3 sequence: CASRSAQGNGNQPQHF. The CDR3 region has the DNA TGTGCCAGCAGGTCCGCACAGGGAAATGGCAATCAGCCCCAGCATTTT.

CDR3 in amino acids: CASSLAATSYEQYF. CDR3 DNA sequence: TGCGCCAGCAGCTTGGCCGCCACCTCCTACGAGCAGTACTTC. This chain uses TRBV5-1 with TRBJ2-7; D is unclear. Deletions cut 0 bases from V and 0 bases from J, with 7 bases between. In germline, CDR1 is SGHRS, CDR2 YFSETQ. CDR3 length: 14 amino acids.

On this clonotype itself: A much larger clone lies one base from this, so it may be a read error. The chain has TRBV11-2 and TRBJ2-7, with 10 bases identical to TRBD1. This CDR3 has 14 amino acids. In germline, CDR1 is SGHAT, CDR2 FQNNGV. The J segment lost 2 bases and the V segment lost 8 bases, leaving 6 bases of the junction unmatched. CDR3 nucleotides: TGTGCCAGCGATGTGGGGACAGGGGCCTACGAGCAGTACTTC. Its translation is CASDVGTGAYEQYF.

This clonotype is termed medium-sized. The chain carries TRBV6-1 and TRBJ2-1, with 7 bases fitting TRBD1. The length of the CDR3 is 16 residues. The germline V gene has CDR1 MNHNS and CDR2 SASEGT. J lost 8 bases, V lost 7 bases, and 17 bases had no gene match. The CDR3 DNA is TGTGCCAGCACCAAGACCCCGGACAGGCCATGGGATGAGCAGTTCTTC. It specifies CASTKTPDRPWDEQFF.

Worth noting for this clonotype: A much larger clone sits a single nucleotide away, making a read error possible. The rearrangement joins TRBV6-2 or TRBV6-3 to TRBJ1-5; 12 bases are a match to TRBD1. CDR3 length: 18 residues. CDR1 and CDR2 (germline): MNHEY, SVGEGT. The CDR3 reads CASIYSMGQGAHNQPQHF. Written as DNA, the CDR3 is TGTGCCAGCATTTACTCGATGGGACAGGGGGCGCACAATCAGCCCCAGCATTTT.

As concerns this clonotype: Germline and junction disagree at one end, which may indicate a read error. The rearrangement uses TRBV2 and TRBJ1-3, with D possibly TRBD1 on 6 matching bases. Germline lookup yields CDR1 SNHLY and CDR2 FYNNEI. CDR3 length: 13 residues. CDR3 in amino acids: CASSWDTGNSIYF. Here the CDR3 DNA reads TGTGCCAGCAGTTGGGACACCGGAAACAGCATATATTTT. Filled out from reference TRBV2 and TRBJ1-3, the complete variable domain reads EPEVTQTPSHQVTQMGQEVILRCVPISNHLYFYWYRQILGQKVEFLVSFYNNEISEKSEIFDDQFSVERPDGSNFTLKIRSTKLEDSAMYFCASSWDTGNSIYFGEGSWLTVV.

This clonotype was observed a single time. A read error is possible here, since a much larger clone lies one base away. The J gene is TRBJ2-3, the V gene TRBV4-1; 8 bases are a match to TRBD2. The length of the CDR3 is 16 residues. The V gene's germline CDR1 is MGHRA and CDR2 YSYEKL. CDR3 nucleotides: TGCGCCAGCATCCAAGGACGGGGCGGGAGGCCAGATACGCAGTATTTT. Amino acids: CASIQGRGGRPDTQYF.

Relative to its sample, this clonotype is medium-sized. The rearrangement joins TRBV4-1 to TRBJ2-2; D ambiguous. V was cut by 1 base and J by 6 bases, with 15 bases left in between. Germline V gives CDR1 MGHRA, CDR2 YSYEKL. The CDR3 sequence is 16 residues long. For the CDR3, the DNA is TGCGCCAGCAGCCAAGTTGACTTGATGAGCGCCGGGGAGCTGTTTTTT. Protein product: CASSQVDLMSAGELFF.

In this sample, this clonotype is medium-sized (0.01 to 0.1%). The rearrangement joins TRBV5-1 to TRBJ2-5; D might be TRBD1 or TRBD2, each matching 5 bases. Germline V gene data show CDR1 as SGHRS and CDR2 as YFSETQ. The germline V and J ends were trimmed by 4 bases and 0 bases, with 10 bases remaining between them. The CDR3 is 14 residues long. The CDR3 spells CASSPGLDQETQYF. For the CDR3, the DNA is TGCGCCAGCAGCCCGGGGCTCGACCAAGAGACCCAGTACTTC.

The CDR3, as DNA: TGTGCCAGCAGGCGATTGAACACTGAAGCTTTCTTT. This gives the protein CASRRLNTEAFF. The J gene is TRBJ1-1, the V gene TRBV7-2, with unresolved D. Trimming cost V 6 bases and J 0 bases, with 5 bases left between them. Looked up from germline, CDR1 is SGHTA and CDR2 is FQGNSA. The CDR3 extends over 12 amino acids.

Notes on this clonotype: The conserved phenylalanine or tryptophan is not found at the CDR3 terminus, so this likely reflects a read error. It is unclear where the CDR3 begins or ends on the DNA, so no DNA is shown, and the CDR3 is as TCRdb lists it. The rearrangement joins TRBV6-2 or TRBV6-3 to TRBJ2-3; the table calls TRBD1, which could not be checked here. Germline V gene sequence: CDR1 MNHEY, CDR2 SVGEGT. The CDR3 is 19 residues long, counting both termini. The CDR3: CASSSPPPGSGDGEQYFGP.

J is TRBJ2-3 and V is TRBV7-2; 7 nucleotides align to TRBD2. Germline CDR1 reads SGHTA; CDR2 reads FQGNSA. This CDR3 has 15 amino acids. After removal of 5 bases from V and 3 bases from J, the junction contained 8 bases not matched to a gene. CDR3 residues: CASSLLAARTDTQYF. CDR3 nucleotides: TGTGCCAGCAGCCTCCTAGCGGCCAGAACAGATACGCAGTATTTT.